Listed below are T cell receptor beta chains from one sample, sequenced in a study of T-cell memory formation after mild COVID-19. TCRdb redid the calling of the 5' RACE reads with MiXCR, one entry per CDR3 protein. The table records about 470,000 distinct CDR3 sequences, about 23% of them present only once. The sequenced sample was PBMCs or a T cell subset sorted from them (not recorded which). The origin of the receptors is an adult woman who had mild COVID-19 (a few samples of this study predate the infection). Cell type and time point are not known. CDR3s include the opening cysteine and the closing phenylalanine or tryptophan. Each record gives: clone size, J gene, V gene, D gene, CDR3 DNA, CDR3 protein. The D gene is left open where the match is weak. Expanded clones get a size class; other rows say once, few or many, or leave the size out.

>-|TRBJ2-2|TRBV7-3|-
TGTGCCAGCAGCCCCACGTTTGGCACCGGGGAGCTGTTTTTT
CASSPTFGTGELFF
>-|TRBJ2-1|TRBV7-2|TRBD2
TGTGCCAGCAGCCAGGGACGAACTAGCGGGAATGATGAGCAGTTCTTC
CASSQGRTSGNDEQFF
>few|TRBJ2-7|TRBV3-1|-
TGTGCCAGCAGCCAAGTGCTCGGGGAGCAGTACTTC
CASSQVLGEQYF
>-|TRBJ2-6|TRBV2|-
TGTGCCAGCAGTGAACTTGGCACCAGCTCTGGGGCCAACGTCCTGACTTTC
CASSELGTSSGANVLTF
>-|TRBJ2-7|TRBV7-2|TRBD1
TGTGCCAGCAGCTTAGGAGCGCAGGGGGCTTACGAGCAGTACTTC
CASSLGAQGAYEQYF
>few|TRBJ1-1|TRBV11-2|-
TGTGCCAGCAGCTTACCCTCAAACACTGAAGCTTTCTTT
CASSLPSNTEAFF
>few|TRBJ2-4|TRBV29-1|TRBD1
TGCAGCGTTGACTCTCCCGGGACAGTAGCCAAAAACATTCAGTACTTC
CSVDSPGTVAKNIQYF
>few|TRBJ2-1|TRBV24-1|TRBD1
TGTGCCACCAGTGACCTCGGACAGGGGGGGGACAATGAGCAGTTCTTC
CATSDLGQGGDNEQFF
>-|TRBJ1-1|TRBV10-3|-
TGTGCCATCAGACGGACGGCGAACACTGAAGCTTTCTTT
CAIRRTANTEAFF
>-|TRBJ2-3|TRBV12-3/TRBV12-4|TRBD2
TGTGCCAGCAGCCCCACGGGGGGGGGCCCAGATACGCAGTATTTT
CASSPTGGGPDTQYF
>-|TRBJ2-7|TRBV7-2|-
TGTGCCAGCAGCCAGCGACCTACGGGGGAGCAGTACTTC
CASSQRPTGEQYF
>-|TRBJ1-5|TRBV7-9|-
TGTGCCAGCAGCTTAATCGCCCAGGGCAGCAGACCTTATAGCAATCAGCCCCAGCATTTT
CASSLIAQGSRPYSNQPQHF
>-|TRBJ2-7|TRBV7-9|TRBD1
TGTGCCAGCGCCTCCGGGACAGGGATTACCTACGAGCAGTACTTC
CASASGTGITYEQYF
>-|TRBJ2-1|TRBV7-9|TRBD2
TGTGCCAGCAGCTCACGTGAGGGTTCGCGGGAGGGCAATGAGCAGTTCTTC
CASSSREGSREGNEQFF
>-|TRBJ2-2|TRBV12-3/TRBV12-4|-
TGTGCCAGCAGTTTATCGTTTGGGCGCTTCGCGAACACCGGGGAGCTGTTTTTT
CASSLSFGRFANTGELFF
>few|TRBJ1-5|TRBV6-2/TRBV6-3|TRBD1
TGTGCCAGCAGGCGGACAGGGGGCCTCAATCAGCCCCAGCATTTT
CASRRTGGLNQPQHF
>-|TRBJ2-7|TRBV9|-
TGTGCCAGCAGCGTAGCTTGGGGGGACTACGAGCAGTACTTC
CASSVAWGDYEQYF
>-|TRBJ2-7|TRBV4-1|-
TGCGCCAGCAGCCAAGTCAGGGGGGGTTGGGAGTACTTC
CASSQVRGGWEYF
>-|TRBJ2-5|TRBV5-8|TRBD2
TGTGCCAGCAGCTCCCGACTAGCGGGGGCGAAAGAGACCCAGTACTTC
CASSSRLAGAKETQYF
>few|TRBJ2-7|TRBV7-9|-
TGTGCCAGCAGCCCGAGAGAGGGCCTCCACGAGCAGTACTTC
CASSPREGLHEQYF
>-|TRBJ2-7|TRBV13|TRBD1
TGTGCCAGCAGCCTTATTTCCCCAAGGACAGGGGTTAACGAGCAGTACTTC
CASSLISPRTGVNEQYF
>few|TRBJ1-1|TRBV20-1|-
TGCAGTGCTAGACCCGAGGGGGAGAACACTGAAGCTTTCTTT
CSARPEGENTEAFF
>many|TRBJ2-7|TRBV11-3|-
TGTGCCAGCAGCTATAAGAGGGGGGTTACCTACGAGCAGTACTTC
CASSYKRGVTYEQYF
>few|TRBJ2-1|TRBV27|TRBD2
TGTGCCAGCAGTTACGGACTAGCGGGAGCCTCCTACAATGAGCAGTTCTTC
CASSYGLAGASYNEQFF
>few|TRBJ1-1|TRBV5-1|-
TGCGCCAGCAGTCCCCCGTTGGGCACTGAAGCTTTCTTT
CASSPPLGTEAFF
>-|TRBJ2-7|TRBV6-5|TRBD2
TGTGCCAGCAGGCTACTAGCGGGCTCCTACGAGCAGTACTTC
CASRLLAGSYEQYF
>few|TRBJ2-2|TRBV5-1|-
TGCGCCAGCAGCTCGTCAATTTGGTCAGAGAACACCGGGGAGCTGTTTTTT
CASSSSIWSENTGELFF
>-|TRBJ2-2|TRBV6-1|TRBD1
TGTGCCAGCAGAGGGACAGGGGGCGGGGAGCTGTTTTTT
CASRGTGGGELFF
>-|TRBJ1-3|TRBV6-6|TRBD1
TGTGCCAGCAGCACGACAGGGGGAAACACCATATATTTT
CASSTTGGNTIYF
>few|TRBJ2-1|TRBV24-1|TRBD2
TGTGCCACCAGTGATCTTCGGACTAGCGGGAGCAATGAGCAGTTCTTC
CATSDLRTSGSNEQFF
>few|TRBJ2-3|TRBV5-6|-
TGTGCCAGCAGCTTGCAGTTGGTTCCGGTGGGGCAGTATTTT
CASSLQLVPVGQYF